Given below is one TCR beta chain in context. Its antigen is still unknown. The data stem from a study of PD-1 blockade in classical Hodgkin lymphoma. Study-wide results and limits: Complete responders possessed baseline diversity comparable to newly diagnosed patients.

The germline V gene encodes CDR1 MNHEY and CDR2 SVGAGI. This CDR3 has 14 amino acids. The V end lost 3 bases, the J end lost 0 bases, and 8 bases lay between the germline ends. Sequencing was performed with immunoSEQ multiplex PCR; in TCRdb, only in-frame clones are kept and a portion is missing. The table lists about 23,000 clones, around 87% of them singletons. Time point given: cycle 4 day 1 (C4D1), after 6 weeks of nivolumab. With no exception, relapse followed autologous stem cell transplantation in all patients, and brentuximab vedotin exposure varied. Best responses included complete response and partial response; otherwise, the best response was progressive disease.

Sequencing used peripheral blood mononuclear cells (PBMCs), obtained before the fourth cycle of nivolumab. This clonotype originated in a human donor with classical Hodgkin lymphoma. The chain joins TRBV6-5 to TRBJ1-1; no definite D call. The CDR3 coding sequence is TGTGCCAGCAGTTATCTAGGGATGAACACTGAAGCTTTCTTT. This gives the protein CASSYLGMNTEAFF.